A single sample gave rise to the 3 T cell receptor beta chains below, sequenced in a study of blood T cell repertoires in COVID-19. The assay was immunoSEQ multiplex PCR, and TCRdb's table has in-frame clones only and misses some. The sample includes some 250,000 clones, 86% of them seen just once. Sequencing used PBMCs or T cells enriched from blood (not recorded which). Receptor source: a woman aged 40 to 50 with acute COVID-19.

V gene TRBV11-3 combines with J gene TRBJ1-1; D may be TRBD1 (6 bases). CDR1 is SGHNT and CDR2 is YENEEA in the germline V gene. The CDR3 consists of 14 residues. Trimming took off 4 bases at V and 3 bases at J, with 12 bases between the two ends. The CDR3 is CASSSGVEDTEAFF. Written as DNA, the CDR3 is TGTGCCAGCAGCTCAGGGGTGGAGGACACTGAAGCTTTCTTT.

This chain links TRBV27 with TRBJ2-5, with D unclear. Per the germline V gene, CDR1 is MNHEY and CDR2 is SMNVEV (reference sequence). V lost 9 bases and J lost 2, with 13 bases in between. CDR3 length: 13 amino acids. Here the CDR3 reads CARNGPAQETQYF. In DNA, the CDR3 is TGTGCCAGAAATGGCCCTGCACAAGAGACCCAGTACTTC.

The chain has TRBV16 and TRBJ2-7; 10 positions agree with TRBD2. The germline V gene has CDR1 KGHSY and CDR2 FQNENV. CDR3 length: 18 amino acids. Unmatched junction bases numbered 12, after V lost 3 bases and J lost 1 base. In DNA form, the CDR3 reads TGTGCCAGCAGCCATAGCCCTTCGACTAGCGGGTTTTCCTACGAGCAGTACTTC. As protein: CASSHSPSTSGFSYEQYF.